This T cell receptor (beta chain) appears in the sequencing data of a study of T-cell reconstitution after alpha-beta-depleted transplantation in children. The V gene's germline CDR1 is LNHDA and CDR2 SQIVND (reference sequence). Germline trimming cut 3 bases from V and 4 bases from J; bases unmatched to any gene: 14. The CDR3 contains 18 residues. Researchers prepared the TCRbeta library using unique molecular identifiers, the study reports. TCRdb re-called the PCR reads with MiXCR, one entry per CDR3 protein. Of about 500,000 distinct CDR3 sequences listed, about 31% are singletons. The sequence derives from a human donor who donated a stem cell graft to a child with aplastic anemia. The specimen was PBMCs from the stem cell graft donor, collected from the stem cell graft. The chain has TRBV19 and TRBJ2-4; 8 nucleotides match TRBD1. CDR3 sequence: CASSIIESAGTGKNIQYF. The CDR3 nucleotides read TGTGCCAGTAGTATTATCGAGTCCGCGGGGACAGGTAAAAACATTCAGTACTTC.